What follows is one TCR beta chain and its context. What it recognizes is unknown. In the authors' workflow: Without quality scores, immunoSEQ junctional reads could not be filtered like full-length reads. The repertoire was sequenced with immunoSEQ multiplex PCR; TCRdb's copy has only in-frame clones and lacks some. Clonal size and the V and J genes are those of that table, whereas D and trimming came from the DNA. The top ten clones hold 1.5% to 2% of a sample with around 1.9 million clones, 93% of them seen once. The germline V and J ends were trimmed by 5 bases and 0 bases, with 16 bases remaining between them. Germline V CDR1 and CDR2: SEHNR, FQNEAQ (reference sequence). The CDR3 spans 17 residues. CD45RO-negative CD8 cells positively selected for CCR7 made up the naive population, which excluded terminally differentiated effector memory CD45RA+ cells. The sample originates from a study of shared clonotypes between healthy human individuals. General study findings and limits: An expected dependence of interdonor clonotype sharing on sequencing depth was noted. Naive subsets, compared against memory subsets, generally had larger estimated richness values.

This clonotype was sampled from a man aged 18 to 30 in good health. Some clones in this sample may be carry-over from other donors' samples. The sequenced sample was naive CD8+ T cells from PBMCs. The chain employs TRBV7-9 and TRBJ2-2; D is uncertain. CDR3 region: CASSTPLTLPNTGELFF. CDR3 nucleotides: TGTGCCAGCAGCACACCTTTGACACTCCCGAACACCGGGGAGCTGTTTTTT.